The clone carrying this T cell receptor (beta chain) was picked up many times. The target antigen is unknown. The data derive from a study of T cells after yellow fever vaccination. Study observations and caveats: Among all clonotypes, a small share was observed in both CD4 and CD8 compartments. Post-booster reappearance was seen for most primary-vaccination clones (about 96% CD4, around 90% CD8). Abundant bulk-population clonotypes could contaminate the FACS-sorted repertoires.

Per the germline V gene, CDR1 is SGHKS and CDR2 is YYEKEE (reference sequence). After removal of 1 base from V and 5 bases from J, the junction contained 4 bases not matched to a gene. The CDR3 contains 15 residues. Template-switching 5'RACE yielded the TCR cDNA; a universal primer site and UMIs were added in the process. MiXCR was run by TCRdb on the 5' RACE reads, yielding one entry per CDR3 protein. The sample comprises roughly 330,000 distinct CDR3 sequences, around 4.1% of which are singletons, and around 24% rests with the top ten. This TCR was sampled from a man aged 18 to 29 who received the YFV17D yellow fever vaccine. The V gene is TRBV5-5, the J gene TRBJ2-5; the match to TRBD2 covers 11 bases. This specimen was PBMCs, taken 5 days after the yellow fever booster vaccination. This chain's CDR3 is CASSLNSGGAETQYF. CDR3 nucleotide sequence: TGTGCCAGCAGCTTGAATAGCGGGGGGGCCGAGACCCAGTACTTC.